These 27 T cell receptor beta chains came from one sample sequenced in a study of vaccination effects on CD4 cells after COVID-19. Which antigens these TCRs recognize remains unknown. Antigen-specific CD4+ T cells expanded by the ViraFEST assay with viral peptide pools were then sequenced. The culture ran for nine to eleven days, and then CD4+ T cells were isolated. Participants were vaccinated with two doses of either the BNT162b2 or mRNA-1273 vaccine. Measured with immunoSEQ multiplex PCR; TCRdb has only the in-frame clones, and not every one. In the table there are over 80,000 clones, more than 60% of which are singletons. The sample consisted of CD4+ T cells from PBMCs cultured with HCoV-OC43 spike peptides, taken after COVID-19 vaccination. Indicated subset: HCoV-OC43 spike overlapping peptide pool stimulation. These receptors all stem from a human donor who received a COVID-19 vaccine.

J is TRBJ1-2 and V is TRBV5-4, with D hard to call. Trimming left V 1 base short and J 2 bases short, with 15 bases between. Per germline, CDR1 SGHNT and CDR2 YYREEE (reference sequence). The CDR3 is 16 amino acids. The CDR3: CASSLNHNIQNYGYTF. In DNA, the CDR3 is TGTGCCAGCAGCTTGAACCACAATATACAGAACTATGGCTACACCTTC.

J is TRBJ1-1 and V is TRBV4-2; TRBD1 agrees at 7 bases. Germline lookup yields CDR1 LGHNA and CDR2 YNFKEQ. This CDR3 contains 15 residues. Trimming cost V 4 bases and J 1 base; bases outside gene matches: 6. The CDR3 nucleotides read TGTGCCAGCAGCCGACCCGGGACAGAGAACACTGAAGCTTTCTTT. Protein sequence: CASSRPGTENTEAFF.

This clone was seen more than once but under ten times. The CDR3 loop reads CASSPPDRYSTDTQYF. The CDR3 DNA follows: TGTGCCAGCTCACCCCCGGACAGGTATAGCACAGATACGCAGTATTTT. The V and J genes are TRBV18 and TRBJ2-3, with 7 bases matching TRBD1. CDR1 KGHSH and CDR2 LQKENI come from the germline V gene. The CDR3 has 16 amino acids. The V gene end was trimmed by 3 bases and the J gene end by 0 bases; junction bases not matched to a gene: 6.

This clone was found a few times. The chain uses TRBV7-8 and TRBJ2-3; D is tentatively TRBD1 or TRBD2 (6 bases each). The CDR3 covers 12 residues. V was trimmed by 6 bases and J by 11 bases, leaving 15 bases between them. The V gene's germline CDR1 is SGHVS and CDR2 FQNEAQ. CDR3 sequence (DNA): TGTGCCAGCAGTCCGGGGGCTCGGAAGCAGTATTTT. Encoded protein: CASSPGARKQYF.

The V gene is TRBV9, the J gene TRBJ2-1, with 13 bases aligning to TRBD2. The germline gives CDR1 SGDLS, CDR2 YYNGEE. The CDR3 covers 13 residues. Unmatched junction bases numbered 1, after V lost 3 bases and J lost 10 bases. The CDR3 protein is CASSETSGGEQFF. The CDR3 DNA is TGTGCCAGCAGCGAGACTAGCGGGGGGGAGCAGTTCTTC.

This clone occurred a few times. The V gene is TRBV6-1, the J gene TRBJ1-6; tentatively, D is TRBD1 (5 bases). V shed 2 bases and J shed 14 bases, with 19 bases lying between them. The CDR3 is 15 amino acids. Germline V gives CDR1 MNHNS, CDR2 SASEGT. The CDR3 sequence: CASSEFLGRGSALHF. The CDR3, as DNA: TGTGCCAGCAGTGAATTCTTAGGACGGGGGTCGGCCCTCCACTTT.

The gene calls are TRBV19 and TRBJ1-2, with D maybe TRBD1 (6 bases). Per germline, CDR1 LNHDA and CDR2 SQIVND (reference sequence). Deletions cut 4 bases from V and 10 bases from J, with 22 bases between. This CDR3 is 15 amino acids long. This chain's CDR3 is CASSNQQGTGIAYTF. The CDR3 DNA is TGTGCCAGTAGTAACCAACAGGGAACAGGGATTGCCTACACCTTC.

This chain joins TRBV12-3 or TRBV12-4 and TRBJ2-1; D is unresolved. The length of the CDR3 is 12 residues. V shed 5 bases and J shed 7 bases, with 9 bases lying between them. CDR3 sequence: CASSPLRNEQFF. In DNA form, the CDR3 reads TGTGCCAGCAGTCCCCTTAGAAATGAGCAGTTCTTC.

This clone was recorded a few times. The CDR3 DNA sequence: TGTGCCAGCAGTCAGACAGGTTCTGGAAACACCATATATTTT. Encoded protein: CASSQTGSGNTIYF. The J gene is TRBJ1-3, the V gene TRBV6-5; tentative D call: TRBD1 (6 bases). Germline values: CDR1 MNHEY, CDR2 SVGAGI. This CDR3 region has 14 residues. The V and J ends lost 5 bases and 1 base respectively, with 9 bases between them.

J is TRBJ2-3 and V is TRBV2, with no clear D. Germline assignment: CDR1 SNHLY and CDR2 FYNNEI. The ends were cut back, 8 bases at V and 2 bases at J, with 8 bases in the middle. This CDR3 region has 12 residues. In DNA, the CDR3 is TGTGCCAGCGGTCCTACCACAGATACGCAGTATTTT. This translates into CASGPTTDTQYF.

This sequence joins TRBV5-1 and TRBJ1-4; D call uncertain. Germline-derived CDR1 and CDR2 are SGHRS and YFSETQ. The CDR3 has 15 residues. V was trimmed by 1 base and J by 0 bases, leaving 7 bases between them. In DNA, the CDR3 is TGCGCCAGCAGCTTGACAGCTGCAACTAATGAAAAACTGTTTTTT. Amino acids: CASSLTAATNEKLFF.

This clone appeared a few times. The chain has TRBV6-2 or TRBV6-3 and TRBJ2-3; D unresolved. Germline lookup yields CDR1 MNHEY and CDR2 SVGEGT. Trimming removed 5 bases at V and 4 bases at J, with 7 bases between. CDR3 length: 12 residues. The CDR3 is CASSPTSDTQYF. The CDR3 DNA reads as TGTGCCAGCAGTCCGACTTCAGATACGCAGTATTTT.

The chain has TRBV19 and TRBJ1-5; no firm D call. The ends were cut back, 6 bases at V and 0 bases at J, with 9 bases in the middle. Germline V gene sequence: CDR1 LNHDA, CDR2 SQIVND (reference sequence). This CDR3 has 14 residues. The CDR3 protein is CASRNTYSNQPQHF. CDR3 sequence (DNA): TGTGCCAGTAGAAATACCTATAGCAATCAGCCCCAGCATTTT.

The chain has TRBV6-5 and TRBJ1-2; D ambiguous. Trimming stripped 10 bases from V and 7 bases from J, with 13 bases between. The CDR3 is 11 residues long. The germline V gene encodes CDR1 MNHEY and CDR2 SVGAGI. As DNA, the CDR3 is TGTGCCACACTCCAGGCTCGTGGCTACACCTTC. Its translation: CATLQARGYTF.

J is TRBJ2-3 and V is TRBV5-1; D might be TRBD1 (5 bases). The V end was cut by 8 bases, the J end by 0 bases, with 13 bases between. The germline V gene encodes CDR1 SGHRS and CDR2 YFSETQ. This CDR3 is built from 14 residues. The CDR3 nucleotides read TGCGCCAGTTCGACAGCATCTAGCACAGATACGCAGTATTTT. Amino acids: CASSTASSTDTQYF.

The CDR3 bases are TGTGCCACCACTCGCCGGGCAGATAATTCACCCCTCCACTTT. This sequence encodes CATTRRADNSPLHF. The chain couples TRBV19 to TRBJ1-6; D is unresolved. CDR1 and CDR2 (germline): LNHDA, SQIVND (reference sequence). CDR3 size: 14 residues. Trimming took 10 bases from V and 5 from J, leaving 15 bases between them.

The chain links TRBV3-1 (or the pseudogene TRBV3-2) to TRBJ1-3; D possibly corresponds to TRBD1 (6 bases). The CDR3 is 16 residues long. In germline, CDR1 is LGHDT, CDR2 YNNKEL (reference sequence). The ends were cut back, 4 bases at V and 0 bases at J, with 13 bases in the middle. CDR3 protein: CASSPRDTGSGNTIYF. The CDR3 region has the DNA TGTGCCAGCAGCCCCCGGGACACCGGCTCTGGAAACACCATATATTTT.

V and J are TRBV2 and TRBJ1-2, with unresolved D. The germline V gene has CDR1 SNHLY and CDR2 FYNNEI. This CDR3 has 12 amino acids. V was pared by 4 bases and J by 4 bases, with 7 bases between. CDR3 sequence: CASSGTRYGYTF. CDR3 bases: TGTGCCAGCAGTGGCACCCGCTATGGCTACACCTTC.

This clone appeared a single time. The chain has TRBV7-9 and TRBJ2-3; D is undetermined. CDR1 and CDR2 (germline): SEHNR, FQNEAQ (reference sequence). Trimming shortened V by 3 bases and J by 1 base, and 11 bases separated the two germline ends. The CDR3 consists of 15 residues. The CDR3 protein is CASSFQQIRTDTQYF. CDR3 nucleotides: TGTGCCAGCAGCTTTCAACAGATACGCACAGATACGCAGTATTTT. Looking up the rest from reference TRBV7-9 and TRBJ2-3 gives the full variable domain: DTGVSQNPRHKITKRGQNVTFRCDPISEHNRLYWYRQTLGQGPEFLTYFQNEAQLEKSRLLSDRFSAERPKGSFSTLEIQRTEQGDSAMYLCASSFQQIRTDTQYFGPGTRLTVL.

DNA for the CDR3: TGTGCCAGCAGCTTCCAAGGGCCCGATACGCAGTATTTT. Translation: CASSFQGPDTQYF. The chain combines TRBV7-2 with TRBJ2-3; D is uncertain. The CDR3 has 13 amino acids. The V end was cut by 3 bases, the J end by 6 bases, with 10 bases between. The V gene's germline CDR1 is SGHTA and CDR2 FQGNSA.

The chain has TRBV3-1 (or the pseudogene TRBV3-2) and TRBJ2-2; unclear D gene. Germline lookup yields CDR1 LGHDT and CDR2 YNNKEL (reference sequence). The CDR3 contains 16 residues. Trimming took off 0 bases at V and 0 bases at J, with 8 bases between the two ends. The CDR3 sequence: CASSQDRVSNTGELFF. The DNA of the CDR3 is TGTGCCAGCAGCCAAGATCGGGTATCGAACACCGGGGAGCTGTTTTTT.

CDR3 sequence (DNA): TGCGCCAGCAGCTTGGGGGCCTATGGGGGAGAGCAGTTCTTC. As protein: CASSLGAYGGEQFF. The V call is TRBV5-1, the J call TRBJ2-1, with D perhaps matching TRBD1 or TRBD2 (5 bases each). The CDR3 loop spans 14 amino acids. The V end lost 0 bases, the J end lost 10 bases, and 14 bases lay between the germline ends. The germline gives CDR1 SGHRS, CDR2 YFSETQ.

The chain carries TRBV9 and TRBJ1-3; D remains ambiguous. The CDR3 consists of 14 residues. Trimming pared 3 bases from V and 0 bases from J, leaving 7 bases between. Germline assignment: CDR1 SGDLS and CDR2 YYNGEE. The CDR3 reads CASSAASSGNTIYF. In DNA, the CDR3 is TGTGCCAGCAGCGCTGCCAGCTCTGGAAACACCATATATTTT.

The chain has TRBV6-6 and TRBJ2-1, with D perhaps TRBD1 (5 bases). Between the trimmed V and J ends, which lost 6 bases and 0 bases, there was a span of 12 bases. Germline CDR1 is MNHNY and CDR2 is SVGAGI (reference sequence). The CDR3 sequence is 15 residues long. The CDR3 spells CASRPQGPSYNEQFF. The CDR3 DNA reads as TGTGCCAGCAGGCCCCAGGGTCCCTCCTACAATGAGCAGTTCTTC.

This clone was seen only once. The CDR3 nucleotides read TGTGCCAGCAGTTACTCTTCCTCCTATAATTCACCCCTCCACTTT. Protein: CASSYSSSYNSPLHF. The rearrangement uses TRBV6-6 and TRBJ1-6; no clear D. This CDR3 has 15 residues. The germline gives CDR1 MNHNY, CDR2 SVGAGI (reference sequence). V lost 0 bases to trimming and J lost 0 bases, with 3 bases between them.

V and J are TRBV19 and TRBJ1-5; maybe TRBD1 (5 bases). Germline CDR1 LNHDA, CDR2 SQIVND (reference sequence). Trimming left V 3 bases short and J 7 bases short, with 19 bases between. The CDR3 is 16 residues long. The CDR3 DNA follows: TGTGCCAGTAGTATCTCGACTGGGGGAGTAAGGCAGCCCCAGCATTTT. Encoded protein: CASSISTGGVRQPQHF. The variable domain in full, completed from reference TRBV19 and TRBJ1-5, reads DGGITQSPKYLFRKEGQNVTLSCEQNLNHDAMYWYRQDPGQGLRLIYYSQIVNDFQKGDIAEGYSVSREKKESFPLTVTSAQKNPTAFYLCASSISTGGVRQPQHFGDGTRLSIL.

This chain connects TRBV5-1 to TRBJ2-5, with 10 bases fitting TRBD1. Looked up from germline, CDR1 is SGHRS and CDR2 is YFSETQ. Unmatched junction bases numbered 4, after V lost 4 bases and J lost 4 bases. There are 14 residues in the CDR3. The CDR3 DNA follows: TGCGCCAGCAGCCCCGACAGGGGGCGAGAGACCCAGTACTTC. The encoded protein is CASSPDRGRETQYF.